Below, one T cell receptor (beta chain) is given with its context. Stated time point: pre-sensitization, week 0. Treatment given: therapeutic diphenylcyclopropenone sensitization with weekly scalp DPC. Unfractionated whole blood yielded total RNA. This entry comes from a study of human T cells and chemical hapten exposure. In the study overall: Skin of the upper inner arm, approximately 2 cm by approximately 2 cm, received 2% DPC for sensitization.

TCRdb reprocessed the RACE reads via MiXCR and lists one record per CDR3 protein. The data show some 74,000 distinct CDR3 sequences, 14% seen once. Germline V lookup: CDR1 KGHSH, CDR2 LQKENI. The CDR3 totals 15 residues. Trimming shortened V by 5 bases and J by 1 base, and 14 bases separated the two germline ends. The material was whole blood, obtained in connection with sensitization to the hapten diphenylcyclopropenone (DPC). This chain links TRBV18 with TRBJ1-1; no clear D. This TCR derives from a woman aged 50 to 65 with alopecia areata. Some clones in this sample may be carry-over from other donors' samples. The CDR3 nucleotides are TGTGCCAGCTCAACCACAGTGCAAGCGAACACTGAAGCTTTCTTT. It specifies CASSTTVQANTEAFF. The full variable domain, its missing parts supplied by reference TRBV18 and TRBJ1-1, is NAGVMQNPRHLVRRRGQEARLRCSPMKGHSHVYWYRQLPEEGLKFMVYLQKENIIDESGMPKERFSAEFPKEGPSILRIQQVVRGDSAAYFCASSTTVQANTEAFFGQGTRLTVV.